One and the same sample provided the 5 T cell receptor beta chains below, sequenced in a study of blood T cell repertoires in COVID-19. Repertoires were generated with immunoSEQ multiplex PCR, while TCRdb's copy carries only in-frame clones and drops some. The profile covers some 160,000 clones, with about 80% appearing a single time and 3% to 3.5% taken by the ten largest. The sequencing sample was made of PBMCs or T cells enriched from blood (not recorded which). Every receptor here comes from a woman between 55 and 75 years old who had recovered from COVID-19.

The sample holds a few counts of this clone. This CDR3 reads CASSSDRGKGAGSEAFF. CDR3 nucleotide sequence: TGTGCCAGCAGTTCAGATAGGGGGAAGGGCGCAGGCTCTGAAGCTTTCTTT. V and J are TRBV6-2 or TRBV6-3 and TRBJ1-1; D might be TRBD1 (6 bases). Germline CDR1 is MNHEY and CDR2 is SVGEGT. The CDR3 is 17 amino acids. Trimming took 4 bases from V and 6 from J, leaving 24 bases between them.

The rearrangement joins TRBV6-1 to TRBJ1-2, with 11 bases fitting TRBD1. Per germline, CDR1 MNHNS and CDR2 SASEGT. This CDR3 is 15 amino acids long. V shed 2 bases and J 8 bases; nucleotides not matched to a gene: 7. The CDR3 coding sequence is TGTGCCAGCAGTGAACAGGACAGGGGGCGGCAAGGCTACACCTTC. Translating gives CASSEQDRGRQGYTF.

This clone was seen only once. J is TRBJ1-1 and V is TRBV19, with 9 positions matching TRBD1. V was pared by 6 bases and J by 2 bases, with 7 bases of the junction left unmatched. This CDR3 is 15 amino acids long. Germline V lookup: CDR1 LNHDA, CDR2 SQIVND (reference sequence). The CDR3 loop is CASSPRTGANTEAFF. The CDR3 DNA reads TGTGCCAGTAGCCCTAGGACAGGGGCAAACACTGAAGCTTTCTTT.

The J gene is TRBJ1-2, the V gene TRBV7-6, with TRBD1 as a possible D gene (6 bases). CDR1 SGHVS and CDR2 FNYEAQ come from the germline V gene. Trimming took off 4 bases at V and 4 bases at J, with 13 bases between the two ends. CDR3 length: 14 residues. CDR3 sequence reads: CASSSLQGAYGYTF. CDR3 bases: TGTGCCAGCAGCTCCCTACAGGGTGCCTATGGCTACACCTTC.

The chain recombines TRBV3-1 (or the pseudogene TRBV3-2) with TRBJ1-6; no firm D call. In germline, CDR1 is LGHDT, CDR2 YNNKEL (reference sequence). The CDR3 loop spans 15 amino acids. The V gene lost 0 bases and the J gene lost 6 bases, with 9 bases spanning the gap. The chain's CDR3 is CASSQDTDSNSPLHF. CDR3 sequence (DNA): TGTGCCAGCAGCCAAGATACGGACTCTAATTCACCCCTCCACTTT.